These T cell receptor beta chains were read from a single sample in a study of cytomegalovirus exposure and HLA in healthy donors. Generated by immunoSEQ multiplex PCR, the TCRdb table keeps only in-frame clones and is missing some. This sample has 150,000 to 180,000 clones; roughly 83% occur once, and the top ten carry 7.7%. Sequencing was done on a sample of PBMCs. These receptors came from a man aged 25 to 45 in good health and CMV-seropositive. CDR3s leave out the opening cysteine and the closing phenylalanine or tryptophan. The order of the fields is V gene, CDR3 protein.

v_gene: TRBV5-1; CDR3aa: ASSSRASGVTGELF
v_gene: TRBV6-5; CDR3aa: ASRITGTGANVLT
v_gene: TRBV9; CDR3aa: ASSRGPGGDTQY
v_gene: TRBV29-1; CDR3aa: SVRTGASGSGANVLT
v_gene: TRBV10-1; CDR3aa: ASKVGQGDTEAF
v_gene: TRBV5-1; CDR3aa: ASSVVGTRADTQY
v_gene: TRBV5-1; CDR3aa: ASSWGDRGAFEAF
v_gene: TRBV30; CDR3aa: AARDRESPNYGYT
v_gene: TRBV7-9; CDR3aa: ASSQPLAGARETQY
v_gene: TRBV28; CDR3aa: ASIPGFVNTEAF
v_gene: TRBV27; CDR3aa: ASSFAGGETQY
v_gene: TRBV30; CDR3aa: AWSVGQGYTGELF
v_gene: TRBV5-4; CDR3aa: ASSLDGTVYNEQF
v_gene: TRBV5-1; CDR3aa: ASSSLASGSATAQV
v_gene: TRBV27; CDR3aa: ASSSPYEQY
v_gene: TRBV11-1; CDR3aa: ASSLRDSPHEQY
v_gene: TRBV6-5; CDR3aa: ASSYRQGAPDSPLH
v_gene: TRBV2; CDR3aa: ASSETAHT
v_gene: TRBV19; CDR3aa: ASSIQGAQEKLF
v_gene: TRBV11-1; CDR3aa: ASSLLAGEMAEQF
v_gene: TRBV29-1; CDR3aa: SVEDPGDTQY
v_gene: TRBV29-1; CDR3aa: SVDSRTGGTGELF
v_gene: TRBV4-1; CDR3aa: ASSQAKSRGTDTQY
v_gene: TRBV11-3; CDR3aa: ASSSGQPNSPLH
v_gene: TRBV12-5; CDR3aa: ASGLGTGNNEKLF
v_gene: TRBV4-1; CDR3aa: ASSQDPGETQY
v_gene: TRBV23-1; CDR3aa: ASSQSGSHQISSTDTQY
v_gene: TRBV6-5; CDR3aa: ASSQVNSYEQY
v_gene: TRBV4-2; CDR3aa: ASSQDVSAGANVLT
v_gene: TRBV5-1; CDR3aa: ASSLAGHHSGANVLT
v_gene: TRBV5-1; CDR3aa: ASSLRGGPSNQPQH
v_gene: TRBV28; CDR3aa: ASGLLGVGNTIY
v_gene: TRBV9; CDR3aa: ASMGGGDNEQF
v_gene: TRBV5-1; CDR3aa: ASSFRAGPYEQY
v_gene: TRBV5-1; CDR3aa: ASSWGQGAAEAF
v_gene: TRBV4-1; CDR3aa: ASSQDTTGPNEQY
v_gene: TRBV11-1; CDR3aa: ASSLARGTEAF
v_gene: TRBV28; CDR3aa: ASSPTPDRYYGYT
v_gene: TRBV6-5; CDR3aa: ASSLQGARETQY
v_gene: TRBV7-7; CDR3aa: ASSPQSDSYEQY
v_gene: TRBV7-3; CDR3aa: ASSYGTSSTDTQY
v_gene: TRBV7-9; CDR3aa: ASSLAVAGGGSYEQY
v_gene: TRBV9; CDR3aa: ASSVAIDLSSYNEQF
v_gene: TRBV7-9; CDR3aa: ASSSATGLNTEAF
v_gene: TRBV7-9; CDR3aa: ASSLSKETQY
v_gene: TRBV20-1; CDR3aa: SARQVPSDP
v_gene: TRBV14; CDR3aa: ASSPQGTMNTEAF
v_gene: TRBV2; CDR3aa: ASRGQDDYGYT
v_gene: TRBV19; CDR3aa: ASSIEYTEAF
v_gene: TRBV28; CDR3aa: ASSPGQGVAGYT
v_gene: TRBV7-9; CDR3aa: ASSQGQGALSGANVLT
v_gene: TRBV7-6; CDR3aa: ASSLASQGGGNTIY
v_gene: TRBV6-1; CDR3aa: ASSERRYGYT
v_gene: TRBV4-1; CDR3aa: ASRPTGTMNTEAF
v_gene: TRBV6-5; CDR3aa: ASSSRTGNTEAF
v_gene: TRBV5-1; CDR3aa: ASSSGGIVDEQY
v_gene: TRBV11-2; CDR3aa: ASSFQASGGTDTQY